Presented here are 28 T cell receptor beta chains from one specimen sequenced in a study of shared clonotypes between healthy human individuals. The table came from immunoSEQ multiplex PCR; TCRdb's copy has only in-frame clones and leaves some out. The sample contains 2 million to 2.5 million clones, roughly 93% of which appear only once. Sequencing was carried out using naive CD4+ T cells from PBMCs. Described subset: CD45RA+ positively selected. The source is a man younger than 35 in good health. Some clones in this sample may be carry-over from other donors' samples.

The chain couples TRBV2 to TRBJ2-2, with TRBD2 matching 8 bases. This CDR3 has 15 amino acids. V shed 4 bases, J shed 6 bases, and the junction held 7 bases outside the gene matches. Per germline, CDR1 SNHLY and CDR2 FYNNEI. The CDR3 loop reads CASSAREGPPGELFF. The CDR3, as DNA: TGTGCCAGCAGTGCCCGGGAGGGCCCTCCCGGGGAGCTGTTTTTT. Based on the CDR3 plus reference TRBV2 and TRBJ2-2, the full variable domain is EPEVTQTPSHQVTQMGQEVILRCVPISNHLYFYWYRQILGQKVEFLVSFYNNEISEKSEIFDDQFSVERPDGSNFTLKIRSTKLEDSAMYFCASSAREGPPGELFFGEGSRLTVL.

This clone was seen just once. This CDR3 reads CASSLGVQIHEQYF. The CDR3 DNA is TGTGCCAGCAGCTTAGGTGTTCAAATCCACGAGCAGTACTTC. The chain carries TRBV7-2 and TRBJ2-7; D ambiguous. Germline CDR1 SGHTA, CDR2 FQGNSA. V dropped 1 base and J dropped 5 bases, with 12 bases sitting between them. The length of the CDR3 is 14 residues.

V is TRBV2 and J is TRBJ1-2, with no clear D. The CDR3 extends over 13 amino acids. Germline V gene lookup returns CDR1 SNHLY and CDR2 FYNNEI. V dropped 7 bases and J dropped 3 bases, with 12 bases sitting between them. This CDR3 is CASISSRDYGYTF. DNA for the CDR3: TGTGCCAGCATATCCTCTAGAGACTATGGCTACACCTTC.

The V call is TRBV5-1, the J call TRBJ2-5; D might be TRBD2 (5 bases). V was shortened by 1 base and J by 10 bases, with 11 bases between the two germline ends. This CDR3 region has 12 residues. CDR1 SGHRS and CDR2 YFSETQ come from the germline V gene. The CDR3 protein is CASSLFTGNQYF. CDR3 in DNA: TGCGCCAGCAGCTTGTTCACCGGGAACCAGTACTTC.

This sequence joins TRBV2 and TRBJ2-7; 7 bases align to TRBD2. Germline V CDR1 and CDR2: SNHLY, FYNNEI. The CDR3 is 16 amino acids. V was clipped by 5 bases and J by 7 bases; unmatched bases: 17. This chain's CDR3 is CASSSSTGTIQLEQYF. The CDR3 nucleotides are TGTGCCAGCAGTTCAAGTACCGGGACTATACAGCTAGAGCAGTACTTC.

The chain employs TRBV7-3 and TRBJ2-7; D possibly uses TRBD1 or TRBD2 (5 bases each). This CDR3 has 11 amino acids. Germline CDR1 reads SGHTA; CDR2 reads FQGTGA. Trimming took off 6 bases at V and 7 bases at J, with 10 bases between the two ends. CDR3 nucleotide sequence: TGTGCCAGCAGGGGGACGGTGGAGCAGTACTTC. Encoded protein: CASRGTVEQYF.

This chain joins TRBV21-1 and TRBJ2-1; the table's D call of TRBD1 was not tested on the DNA. TRBV21-1 is listed as a pseudogene. This CDR3 has 20 amino acids. Written as DNA, the CDR3 is TGTGCCAGCAGTTCGTTCCCAGGACAGGGGGCGTATCAGATTCCCAATGAGCAGTTCTTC. Amino acid sequence: CASSSFPGQGAYQIPNEQFF.

As concerns this clone: The sample contains more than one DNA sequence encoding this CDR3. The CDR3 region is CASSSGLPNTGELFF. The CDR3 nucleotides are TGCGCCAGCAGCTCGGGACTACCGAACACCGGGGAGCTGTTTTTT. The chain recombines TRBV5-1 with TRBJ2-2, with 7 positions matching TRBD2. Germline V CDR1 and CDR2: SGHRS, YFSETQ. The CDR3 length is 15 residues. Trimming took 3 bases from V and 0 from J; bases not matched to a gene: 2.

This rearrangement joins TRBV18 to TRBJ2-1; no reliable D call. The germline gives CDR1 KGHSH, CDR2 LQKENI. The CDR3 sequence is 14 residues long. The V gene lost 6 bases and the J gene lost 4 bases, with 13 bases spanning the gap. CDR3 DNA: TGTGCCAGCTCCCCATTCGTGGGTTACAATGAGCAGTTCTTC. This codes for CASSPFVGYNEQFF.

The chain links TRBV7-9 to TRBJ1-2; weak D call: TRBD1 (6 bases). This CDR3 contains 12 residues. Trimming stripped 8 bases from V and 6 bases from J, with 13 bases between. Per the germline V gene, CDR1 is SEHNR and CDR2 is FQNEAQ (reference sequence). The CDR3 DNA sequence: TGTGCCAGCTCTCCGGGACAACATGGCTACACCTTC. As protein: CASSPGQHGYTF.

The chain links TRBV7-2 to TRBJ2-7, with 10 bases aligning to TRBD2. The junction had 5 bases not matched to a gene; V was cut back by 8 bases and J by 1 base. The length of the CDR3 is 14 residues. The germline CDR1 and CDR2 sequences are SGHTA and FQGNSA. The CDR3 reads CASLPGLASYEQYF. For the CDR3, the DNA is TGTGCCAGCCTCCCGGGACTAGCGTCCTACGAGCAGTACTTC.

This rearrangement joins TRBV6-5 to TRBJ1-1, with D possibly matching TRBD1 (6 bases). Germline CDR1 reads MNHEY; CDR2 reads SVGAGI. CDR3 length: 15 residues. V lost 6 bases and J lost 0, with 14 bases in between. CDR3: CASRLTGIMNTEAFF. In DNA form, the CDR3 reads TGTGCCAGCAGGCTCACAGGGATAATGAACACTGAAGCTTTCTTT.

This clone was detected once. V gene TRBV5-1 combines with J gene TRBJ2-7; TRBD1 is a possible D gene (7 bases). The V end lost 3 bases, the J end lost 3 bases, and 10 bases lay between the germline ends. CDR1 is SGHRS and CDR2 is YFSETQ in the germline V gene. The CDR3 contains 13 residues. The DNA for the CDR3 is TGCGCCAGCAGCTCCCAGGGGGGCTACGAGCAGTACTTC. Translating it yields CASSSQGGYEQYF.

The chain links TRBV4-2 to TRBJ2-2; D unresolved. V lost 0 bases and J lost 2, with 10 bases in between. The germline gives CDR1 LGHNA, CDR2 YNFKEQ. The CDR3 covers 16 residues. The CDR3 spells CASSQDGFYNTGELFF. In DNA form, the CDR3 reads TGTGCCAGCAGCCAAGATGGCTTTTATAACACCGGGGAGCTGTTTTTT.

Of note for this clone: Other DNA sequences of this sample code for an identical CDR3. V gene TRBV7-3 combines with J gene TRBJ2-7, with 14 bases fitting TRBD2. The CDR3 covers 15 residues. V dropped 5 bases and J dropped 3; count of bases not matched to a gene: 3. The germline V gene has CDR1 SGHTA and CDR2 FQGTGA. DNA of the CDR3: TGTGCCAGCAGCCTGGGGACTAGCGGGAGCTACGAGCAGTACTTC. Protein product: CASSLGTSGSYEQYF. Full variable domain (remainder filled in from reference TRBV7-3 and TRBJ2-7): GAGVSQTPSNKVTEKGKYVELRCDPISGHTALYWYRQSLGQGPEFLIYFQGTGAADDSGLPNDRFFAVRPEGSVSTLKIQRTERGDSAVYLCASSLGTSGSYEQYFGPGTRLTVT.

This rearrangement joins TRBV29-1 to TRBJ2-7, with TRBD1 matching over 10 bases. The ends lost 3 bases at V and 5 bases at J; junction bases unmatched: 7. This CDR3 spans 14 amino acids. Germline CDR1 is SQVTM and CDR2 is ANQGSEA. CDR3 nucleotides: TGCAGCGTTGAGAGACAGGGGGCGCGCAACGAGCAGTACTTC. This codes for CSVERQGARNEQYF.

The V gene is TRBV2, the J gene TRBJ2-1, with 8 bases lining up with TRBD2. Germline loops: CDR1 SNHLY, CDR2 FYNNEI. The CDR3 extends over 16 amino acids. Trimming cost V 5 bases and J 2 bases; bases outside gene matches: 8. In DNA, the CDR3 is TGTGCCAGCAGTCCAGGGACTAGAGGGGCCTACAATGAGCAGTTCTTC. This encodes CASSPGTRGAYNEQFF. Full variable domain (remainder filled in from reference TRBV2 and TRBJ2-1): EPEVTQTPSHQVTQMGQEVILRCVPISNHLYFYWYRQILGQKVEFLVSFYNNEISEKSEIFDDQFSVERPDGSNFTLKIRSTKLEDSAMYFCASSPGTRGAYNEQFFGPGTRLTVL.

This chain connects TRBV5-1 to TRBJ1-4, with a weak D call TRBD1 (6 bases). Germline V gives CDR1 SGHRS, CDR2 YFSETQ. This CDR3 has 14 amino acids. V was cut by 4 bases and J by 3 bases, with 10 bases left in between. The CDR3 is CASSAGVANEKLFF. The CDR3 DNA reads as TGCGCCAGCAGCGCAGGGGTTGCTAATGAAAAACTGTTTTTT.

This clone was observed a few times. The chain uses TRBV5-1 and TRBJ2-2; unclear D gene. The CDR3 runs to 14 residues. V was clipped by 5 bases and J by 6 bases, with 14 bases between them. Germline CDR1 SGHRS, CDR2 YFSETQ. Written as DNA, the CDR3 is TGCGCCAGCAGAGCAAATGTAGCCCCCGGGGAGCTGTTTTTT. It translates to CASRANVAPGELFF.

The gene calls are TRBV9 and TRBJ2-4; possibly TRBD1 or TRBD2 for D (5 bases each). Trimming pared 4 bases from V and 6 bases from J, leaving 11 bases between. CDR1 is SGDLS and CDR2 is YYNGEE in the germline V gene. The CDR3 length is 13 residues. In DNA, the CDR3 is TGTGCCAGCAGCCGGGACGGAATAAACATTCAGTACTTC. Translation: CASSRDGINIQYF. The complete variable domain, with remaining parts taken from reference TRBV9 and TRBJ2-4, reads DSGVTQTPKHLITATGQRVTLRCSPRSGDLSVYWYQQSLDQGLQFLIQYYNGEERAKGNILERFSAQQFPDLHSELNLSSLELGDSALYFCASSRDGINIQYFGAGTRLSVL.

The CDR3 region is CASSRDGSSGNTIYF. Written as DNA, the CDR3 is TGTGCCAGCAGCCGTGACGGATCCTCTGGAAACACCATATATTTT. The J gene is TRBJ1-3, the V gene TRBV9; D gene ambiguous. The CDR3 is made up of 15 amino acids. Germline V gene sequence: CDR1 SGDLS, CDR2 YYNGEE. Trimming left V 4 bases short and J 0 bases short, with 11 bases between.

This clone showed up just a few times. The same CDR3 also results from other DNA sequences found in this sample. The chain couples TRBV5-1 to TRBJ2-3; D might be TRBD1 (6 bases). This CDR3 is built from 13 residues. V was cut by 3 bases and J by 2 bases, with 7 bases left in between. In germline, CDR1 is SGHRS, CDR2 YFSETQ. The CDR3 sequence is CASSYRDTDTQYF. CDR3 nucleotide sequence: TGCGCCAGCAGCTACAGGGACACAGATACGCAGTATTTT.

The chain combines TRBV7-2 with TRBJ1-5; D ambiguous. The CDR3 consists of 14 residues. The ends were cut back, 5 bases at V and 2 bases at J, with 10 bases in the middle. Germline CDR1 is SGHTA and CDR2 is FQGNSA. This CDR3 reads CASSVSYGNQPQHF. CDR3 nucleotides: TGTGCCAGCAGCGTAAGTTATGGCAATCAGCCCCAGCATTTT.

The gene calls are TRBV2 and TRBJ1-4; TRBD1 matches at 7 bases. The CDR3 contains 14 residues. J lost 5 bases, V lost 6 bases, and 6 bases had no gene match. Germline V gene sequence: CDR1 SNHLY, CDR2 FYNNEI. The DNA of the CDR3 is TGTGCCAGCAGCCGCGGGACAGAAAATGAAAAACTGTTTTTT. Its protein is CASSRGTENEKLFF.

The chain uses TRBV5-1 and TRBJ1-2, with D maybe TRBD1 (6 bases). V was cut by 3 bases and J by 1 base, with 13 bases left in between. Germline values: CDR1 SGHRS, CDR2 YFSETQ. This CDR3 spans 15 amino acids. The CDR3 sequence is CASSSEGQINYGYTF. CDR3 nucleotides: TGCGCCAGCAGCTCAGAAGGACAGATTAACTATGGCTACACCTTC.

Note on this clone: At the DNA level, this CDR3 is encoded by other sequences in the same sample as well. The chain carries TRBV9 and TRBJ2-1, with D possibly TRBD2 on 6 matching bases. This CDR3 has 15 residues. CDR1 is SGDLS, CDR2 YYNGEE, per germline. V was trimmed by 2 bases and J by 1 base, leaving 10 bases between them. In nucleotides, the CDR3 is TGTGCCAGCAGCGTCTCAGGGACTTCCTACAATGAGCAGTTCTTC. Encoded protein: CASSVSGTSYNEQFF.

The chain joins TRBV2 to TRBJ2-5, with 8 bases fitting TRBD1. The germline CDR1 and CDR2 sequences are SNHLY and FYNNEI. This CDR3 has 15 residues. Trimming cost V 10 bases and J 3 bases; bases outside gene matches: 13. The CDR3 reads CATHFDRGIEETQYF. As DNA, the CDR3 is TGTGCCACCCATTTCGACAGGGGAATTGAAGAGACCCAGTACTTC.

The gene calls are TRBV7-2 and TRBJ2-2; D might be TRBD2 (7 bases). Trimming removed 0 bases at V and 9 bases at J, with 8 bases between. This CDR3 is built from 13 residues. Germline CDR1 is SGHTA and CDR2 is FQGNSA. The CDR3, as DNA: TGTGCCAGCAGCTTAGCGGGGGGGCGGGAGCTGTTTTTT. It codes for CASSLAGGRELFF.